What follows describes a single TCR beta chain. A read error may be the cause here, since a much bigger clone is one base away. Building the TCR beta libraries relied on iRepertoire HTBI primers, and CDR3 regions underwent Arm-PCR. Using its own MiXCR run on the multiplex PCR reads, TCRdb lists one record per CDR3 protein. The table shows a few hundred thousand distinct CDR3 sequences, with 20% to 25% occurring only once. The data were taken from a study of regulatory T cells in long-lasting Graves disease. This CDR3 contains 14 residues. Trimming removed 5 bases from V and 8 bases from J, with 18 bases in between. Germline V gene data show CDR1 as MDHEN and CDR2 as SYDVKM. Described time point: persistent/refractory GD, antithyroid drugs over 5 years with positive TRAb. The TCR library was prepared using RNA isolated from PBMCs.

Sequenced material: peripheral blood mononuclear cells (PBMCs), taken when the disease was refractory, from a patient treated with antithyroid drugs. The origin of this receptor is a female donor with Graves disease. The chain uses TRBV28 and TRBJ1-2; D is possibly TRBD1 (6 bases). The CDR3 is CASSAVRAQGGYTF. CDR3 nucleotide sequence: TGTGCCAGCAGTGCGGTTCGGGCCCAGGGGGGCTACACCTTC.